This record looks at one T cell receptor (beta chain) sequence and its context. The repertoire was sequenced with immunoSEQ multiplex PCR; TCRdb's copy has only in-frame clones and lacks some. In the table there are roughly 24,000 clones, about 89% of which are singletons. This record comes from a study of blood T cell repertoires in COVID-19. The TCR was taken from a man aged 65-85 years with COVID-19, enrolled during active disease. The sample consisted of peripheral blood.

This CDR3 is CASSHGVAGFDEQFF. CDR3 coding DNA: TGTGCCAGCAGCCACGGGGTAGCGGGATTTGATGAGCAGTTCTTC. This chain links TRBV7-9 with TRBJ2-1; 8 bases are a match to TRBD2. This CDR3 contains 15 residues. Germline V gene data show CDR1 as SEHNR and CDR2 as FQNEAQ (reference sequence). The V and J ends lost 5 bases and 8 bases, in that order; junction bases with no gene match: 11.